The next 30 T cell receptor beta chains were all read from a single sample in a study of cytomegalovirus exposure and HLA in healthy donors. Primers: 60 Vbeta forward and 13 Jbeta reverse. Method: immunoSEQ multiplex PCR; TCRdb's copy keeps in-frame clones and lacks some. The repertoire holds 150,000 to 180,000 clones, with approximately 80% as singletons. Sequenced material: PBMCs. The receptors come from a man aged 25-45 years in good health and CMV-seropositive.

V usage is TRBV11-2 and J usage is TRBJ2-7, with D perhaps TRBD2 (5 bases). Looked up from germline, CDR1 is SGHAT and CDR2 is FQNNGV. The V end lost 0 bases, the J end lost 2 bases, and 14 bases lay between the germline ends. CDR3 size: 16 residues. The CDR3 DNA reads TGTGCCAGCAGCTTAGAAGGACGGACTCGCACCTACGAGCAGTACTTC. It translates to CASSLEGRTRTYEQYF.

In this sample, this clone turned up once. This chain joins TRBV15 and TRBJ2-3, with a tentative D call TRBD2 (7 bases). Germline CDR1 and CDR2: LNHNV and YYDKDF (reference sequence). V was pared by 1 base and J by 4 bases, with 15 bases between. This CDR3 is built from 16 residues. The CDR3 protein is CATSRAKTGRADTQYF. As DNA, the CDR3 is TGTGCCACCAGCAGAGCAAAAACAGGGAGGGCAGATACGCAGTATTTT.

The chain carries TRBV7-9 and TRBJ1-3; 7 nucleotides line up with TRBD1. V lost 1 base to trimming and J lost 2 bases; unmatched junction nucleotides: 8. The length of the CDR3 is 17 residues. CDR1 SEHNR and CDR2 FQNEAQ come from the germline V gene (reference sequence). Here the CDR3 DNA reads TGTGCCAGCAGCTTAGGAGGGACAGCTTGGGCTGGAAACACCATATATTTT. Protein: CASSLGGTAWAGNTIYF.

J is TRBJ2-1 and V is TRBV7-8; possible D gene TRBD2, 5 bases. Germline lookup yields CDR1 SGHVS and CDR2 FQNEAQ. The CDR3 has 14 amino acids. V lost 0 bases to trimming and J lost 8 bases, with 11 bases between them. Here the CDR3 DNA reads TGTGCCAGCAGCTTAGCATTTCTAGCCCATGAGCAGTTCTTC. Translation: CASSLAFLAHEQFF.

CDR3 sequence: CASSPGISSTDTQYF. CDR3 DNA sequence: TGCGCCAGCAGCCCCGGGATAAGTAGCACAGATACGCAGTATTTT. This sequence joins TRBV5-1 and TRBJ2-3; D may be TRBD2 (5 bases). This CDR3 has 15 residues. V lost 4 bases, J lost 0 bases, and 12 bases lay in between. Germline V gene lookup returns CDR1 SGHRS and CDR2 YFSETQ.

The chain employs TRBV27 and TRBJ2-7, with D maybe TRBD2 (6 bases). The CDR3 contains 14 residues. V was pared by 1 base and J by 5 bases, with 12 bases between. Per the germline V gene, CDR1 is MNHEY and CDR2 is SMNVEV (reference sequence). CDR3: CASSLYGGADEQYF. The DNA of the CDR3 is TGTGCCAGCAGTTTATACGGGGGAGCGGACGAGCAGTACTTC.

The chain employs TRBV5-1 and TRBJ2-1; 8 bases line up with TRBD2. The germline V gene encodes CDR1 SGHRS and CDR2 YFSETQ. This CDR3 is built from 16 residues. The J segment lost 8 bases and the V segment lost 3 bases, leaving 13 bases of the junction unmatched. Here the CDR3 reads CASSWGAGGYSDEQFF. The CDR3 coding sequence is TGCGCCAGCAGCTGGGGGGCGGGAGGATATAGCGATGAGCAGTTCTTC.

The genes are TRBV29-1 and TRBJ2-5, with 13 bases matching TRBD2. The ends lost 2 bases at V and 4 bases at J; junction bases unmatched: 13. This CDR3 is 18 amino acids long. The germline CDR1 and CDR2 sequences are SQVTM and ANQGSEA. As DNA, the CDR3 is TGCAGCGTTGAAAATAGGACTAGCGGGAGTTATTTTTTAGAGACCCAGTACTTC. Its translation: CSVENRTSGSYFLETQYF. The full variable domain, in which reference TRBV29-1 and TRBJ2-5 provide the parts outside the CDR3, is SAVISQKPSRDICQRGTSLTIQCQVDSQVTMMFWYRQQPGQSLTLIATANQGSEATYESGFVIDKFPISRPNLTFSTLTVSNMSPEDSSIYLCSVENRTSGSYFLETQYFGPGTRLLVL.

The chain couples TRBV7-6 to TRBJ2-7, with unresolved D. The CDR3 totals 12 residues. CDR1 is SGHVS and CDR2 is FNYEAQ in the germline V gene. Trimming pared 5 bases from V and 4 bases from J, leaving 9 bases between. CDR3 sequence reads: CASSPSGYEQYF. The CDR3 DNA is TGTGCCAGCAGCCCGTCGGGTTACGAGCAGTACTTC. Full variable domain (rest looked up from reference TRBV7-6 and TRBJ2-7): GAGVSQSPRYKVTKRGQDVALRCDPISGHVSLYWYRQALGQGPEFLTYFNYEAQQDKSGLPNDRFSAERPEGSISTLTIQRTEQRDSAMYRCASSPSGYEQYFGPGTRLTVT.

The V call is TRBV5-1, the J call TRBJ2-2, with D maybe TRBD2 (5 bases). CDR1 and CDR2 (germline): SGHRS, YFSETQ. The CDR3 has 15 residues. V dropped 0 bases and J dropped 6 bases, with 12 bases sitting between them. As DNA, the CDR3 is TGCGCCAGCAGCTTGGCTGTTCCGGAGGCCGGGGAGCTGTTTTTT. Its protein is CASSLAVPEAGELFF.

This clone was found once. CDR3 region: CASSVGQASSGANVLTF. CDR3 sequence (DNA): TGTGCCAGCAGCGTAGGCCAAGCGAGCTCTGGGGCCAACGTCCTGACTTTC. The rearrangement joins TRBV9 to TRBJ2-6; D uncertain. From germline, CDR1 is SGDLS and CDR2 YYNGEE. The CDR3 has 17 amino acids. The V and J ends lost 0 bases and 0 bases respectively, with 10 bases between them.

This clone was detected a few times. The V call is TRBV7-9, the J call TRBJ2-3, with TRBD1 as a possible D gene (6 bases). The CDR3 has 15 amino acids. V shed 5 bases and J shed 3 bases, with 15 bases lying between them. CDR1 is SEHNR and CDR2 is FQNEAQ in the germline V gene (reference sequence). Here the CDR3 DNA reads TGTGCCAGCAGCCAAACGAGACAGGAGACAGATACGCAGTATTTT. This codes for CASSQTRQETDTQYF.

This chain uses TRBV30 with TRBJ2-1; D is perhaps TRBD1 (6 bases). The germline V gene encodes CDR1 GTSNPN and CDR2 SVGIG (reference sequence). V lost 4 bases and J lost 7, with 14 bases in between. The CDR3 covers 13 residues. The CDR3 here is CAWTGHQGNEQFF. CDR3 in DNA: TGTGCCTGGACGGGACACCAGGGAAATGAGCAGTTCTTC.

The gene calls are TRBV9 and TRBJ1-2; the match to TRBD1 covers 7 bases. Looked up from germline, CDR1 is SGDLS and CDR2 is YYNGEE. The CDR3 is made up of 13 amino acids. V gave up 3 bases and J gave up 5 bases; unmatched junction bases: 4. CDR3 sequence reads: CASSGQGWYGYTF. As DNA, the CDR3 is TGTGCCAGCAGCGGACAGGGTTGGTATGGCTACACCTTC.

The chain carries TRBV2 and TRBJ1-2; 9 bases are shared with TRBD1. V lost 8 bases, J lost 8 bases, and 3 bases stayed unmatched. The length of the CDR3 is 11 residues. The germline gives CDR1 SNHLY, CDR2 FYNNEI. The CDR3 sequence is CASETGGGYTF. CDR3 nucleotide sequence: TGTGCCAGCGAGACAGGGGGAGGCTACACCTTC.

V and J are TRBV4-1 and TRBJ2-7; 10 positions match TRBD2. The V gene's germline CDR1 is MGHRA and CDR2 YSYEKL. The CDR3 has 15 residues. Germline trimming cut 1 base from V and 4 bases from J; bases unmatched to any gene: 4. The CDR3 DNA reads TGCGCCAGCAGCCAAGCTGCGGGACTAGCGTACGAGCAGTACTTC. Its translation: CASSQAAGLAYEQYF.

The genes are TRBV5-1 and TRBJ2-1, with 10 bases that match TRBD2. The germline V gene encodes CDR1 SGHRS and CDR2 YFSETQ. V lost 4 bases and J lost 5; bases outside the gene matches: 3. The length of the CDR3 is 14 residues. The CDR3 here is CASSVLAGDNEQFF. The CDR3 nucleotides read TGCGCCAGCAGCGTTCTAGCGGGAGACAATGAGCAGTTCTTC.

The rearrangement links TRBV2 to TRBJ2-1; D is possibly TRBD1 (5 bases). Trimming shortened V by 8 bases and J by 5 bases, and 16 bases separated the two germline ends. Germline values: CDR1 SNHLY, CDR2 FYNNEI. The CDR3 extends over 14 amino acids. For the CDR3, the DNA is TGTGCCAGCCAGGGCCGGCAGGAGAACAATGAGCAGTTCTTC. As protein: CASQGRQENNEQFF.

This chain connects TRBV5-4 to TRBJ2-7; 12 bases align to TRBD2. Trimming removed 4 bases from V and 5 bases from J; junction bases left unmatched: 4. Germline values: CDR1 SGHNT, CDR2 YYREEE (reference sequence). The CDR3 extends over 14 amino acids. The CDR3 protein is CASSPRLAGDEQYF. CDR3 in DNA: TGTGCCAGCAGCCCCAGACTAGCGGGAGACGAGCAGTACTTC.

This chain links TRBV18 with TRBJ2-1; 7 positions match TRBD2. The CDR3 totals 16 residues. Trimming removed 3 bases from V and 4 bases from J; junction bases left unmatched: 9. Germline V lookup: CDR1 KGHSH, CDR2 LQKENI. CDR3 loop: CASSPNAGVRYNEQFF. Here the CDR3 DNA reads TGTGCCAGCTCACCCAATGCGGGAGTGAGATACAATGAGCAGTTCTTC.

This chain uses TRBV5-1 with TRBJ2-7, with 9 bases aligning to TRBD1. The CDR3 is 18 amino acids. Looked up from germline, CDR1 is SGHRS and CDR2 is YFSETQ. V was pared by 2 bases and J by 0 bases, with 12 bases of the junction left unmatched. The CDR3 DNA follows: TGCGCCAGCAGCTTTCGCCCGTCCGGGACAGGGATCTCCTACGAGCAGTACTTC. It yields the protein CASSFRPSGTGISYEQYF.

The chain couples TRBV27 to TRBJ2-6, with 7 bases fitting TRBD1. V shed 5 bases and J 0 bases; nucleotides not matched to a gene: 16. CDR1 is MNHEY and CDR2 is SMNVEV in the germline V gene (reference sequence). The CDR3 runs to 20 residues. In DNA form, the CDR3 reads TGTGCCAGCAGTGTAAGCCTCCGGGACAGAGGCTCCTCTGGGGCCAACGTCCTGACTTTC. Amino acids: CASSVSLRDRGSSGANVLTF. The complete variable domain, with remaining parts taken from reference TRBV27 and TRBJ2-6, reads EAQVTQNPRYLITVTGKKLTVTCSQNMNHEYMSWYRQDPGLGLRQIYYSMNVEVTDKGDVPEGYKVSRKEKRNFPLILESPSPNQTSLYFCASSVSLRDRGSSGANVLTFGAGSRLTVL.

V and J are TRBV6-5 and TRBJ2-3; no reliable D call. CDR3 length: 13 amino acids. From germline, CDR1 is MNHEY and CDR2 SVGAGI. Trimming took 5 bases from V and 1 from J, leaving 7 bases between them. The CDR3 nucleotides read TGTGCCAGCAGTAACAGAGGCACAGATACGCAGTATTTT. This encodes CASSNRGTDTQYF.

The V call is TRBV12-5, the J call TRBJ1-1; D possibly corresponds to TRBD1 (6 bases). The CDR3 has 15 residues. In germline, CDR1 is LGHNT, CDR2 FRNRAP. V was shortened by 4 bases and J by 8 bases, with 20 bases between the two germline ends. The CDR3 DNA reads as TGTGCTAGTGGTTCGATCGGGAGCGGGGGGCGAGAAGCTTTCTTT. This encodes CASGSIGSGGREAFF.

In its sample, this clone was seen a few times. This chain uses TRBV7-3 with TRBJ2-3; perhaps TRBD2 as D (5 bases). With 5 bases removed from V and 0 bases from J, the gap between germline ends came to 15 bases. Germline values: CDR1 SGHTA, CDR2 FQGTGA. CDR3 size: 16 residues. The CDR3 here is CASSPGGTTSTDTQYF. The CDR3 bases are TGTGCCAGCAGCCCCGGAGGAACAACTAGCACAGATACGCAGTATTTT. Combining the CDR3 with reference TRBV7-3 and TRBJ2-3 gives the whole variable domain GAGVSQTPSNKVTEKGKYVELRCDPISGHTALYWYRQSLGQGPEFLIYFQGTGAADDSGLPNDRFFAVRPEGSVSTLKIQRTERGDSAVYLCASSPGGTTSTDTQYFGPGTRLTVL.

This chain connects TRBV7-9 to TRBJ1-1, with D perhaps TRBD1 (5 bases). Between the trimmed V and J ends, which lost 6 bases and 0 bases, there was a span of 11 bases. In germline, CDR1 is SEHNR, CDR2 FQNEAQ (reference sequence). This CDR3 is built from 14 residues. The DNA for the CDR3 is TGTGCCAGCAGTCTAGACAGCGTGAACACTGAAGCTTTCTTT. Translation gives CASSLDSVNTEAFF.

The chain has TRBV10-2 and TRBJ2-1; 7 bases agree with TRBD2. The CDR3 runs 14 residues. The V gene's germline CDR1 is WSHSY and CDR2 SAAADI. Trimming at V came to 6 bases and at J to 6 bases, leaving 8 bases not matched to a gene. CDR3 amino acids: CASRGPGGSNEQFF. In nucleotides, the CDR3 is TGCGCCAGCAGAGGCCCGGGAGGAAGCAATGAGCAGTTCTTC.

The genes are TRBV6-1 and TRBJ2-1; 7 nucleotides agree with TRBD2. CDR1 and CDR2 from the germline V gene are MNHNS and SASEGT. CDR3 length: 18 amino acids. V shed 4 bases and J 4 bases; nucleotides not matched to a gene: 16. CDR3 DNA: TGTGCCAGCAGTGCGCTTTACATGGGAGGGACGGAATACAATGAGCAGTTCTTC. Its translation: CASSALYMGGTEYNEQFF.

The V gene is TRBV28, the J gene TRBJ2-4, with 10 nucleotides matching TRBD2. The CDR3 runs to 17 residues. V trimming: 2 bases; J trimming: 8 bases; junction bases outside the gene matches: 12. Per the germline V gene, CDR1 is MDHEN and CDR2 is SYDVKM. CDR3 DNA: TGTGCCAGCAGTTTAGACCTAGCGGGAGAGAGGGGACACATTCAGTACTTC. This gives the protein CASSLDLAGERGHIQYF. Full variable domain (rest looked up from reference TRBV28 and TRBJ2-4): DVKVTQSSRYLVKRTGEKVFLECVQDMDHENMFWYRQDPGLGLRLIYFSYDVKMKEKGDIPEGYSVSREKKERFSLILESASTNQTSMYLCASSLDLAGERGHIQYFGAGTRLSVL.

The J gene is TRBJ2-1, the V gene TRBV11-3, with D possibly TRBD2 on 6 matching bases. Germline V gene lookup returns CDR1 SGHNT and CDR2 YENEEA. V lost 5 bases to trimming and J lost 7 bases, with 24 bases between them. This CDR3 region has 17 residues. The CDR3, as DNA: TGTGCCAGCAGCCCGACTAGGGGACTTGGGGTCCGGAATGAGCAGTTCTTC. It encodes CASSPTRGLGVRNEQFF.